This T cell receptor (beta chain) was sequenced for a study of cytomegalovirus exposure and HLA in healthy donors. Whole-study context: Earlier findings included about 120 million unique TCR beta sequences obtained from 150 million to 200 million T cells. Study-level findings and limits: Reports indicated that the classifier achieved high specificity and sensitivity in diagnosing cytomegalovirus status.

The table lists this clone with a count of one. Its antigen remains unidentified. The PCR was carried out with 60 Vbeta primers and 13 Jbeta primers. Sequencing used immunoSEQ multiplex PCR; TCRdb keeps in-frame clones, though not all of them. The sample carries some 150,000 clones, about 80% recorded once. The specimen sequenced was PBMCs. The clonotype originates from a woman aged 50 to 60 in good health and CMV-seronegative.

DNA of the CDR3: TGTGCCAGCAGCTTAGCGCAACTAGCGGGCACAGATACGCAGTATTTT. Encoded protein: CASSLAQLAGTDTQYF. V gene TRBV7-9 combines with J gene TRBJ2-3; 8 bases match TRBD2. This CDR3 has 16 amino acids. V shed 0 bases, J shed 1 base, and the junction held 3 bases outside the gene matches. The V gene's germline CDR1 is SEHNR and CDR2 FQNEAQ (reference sequence).